Following are 29 T cell receptor beta chains from one sample sequenced in a study of beta chain features in type 1 diabetes. The study, taken as a whole, reports: In all four CD4+ subsets, TCRB CDR3 length was significantly, moderately reduced in type 1 diabetes.

Since all of the isolated RNA was reverse transcribed, expressed TCRB transcripts were what got sequenced. Using immunoSEQ multiplex PCR, the repertoire was profiled, and TCRdb retains in-frame clones only, with some absent. The sample gives some 640,000 clones, 11% to 15% of which show up once; 0.035% to 0.045% is in the top ten. Antigens of these TCRs are unknown. Input material: naive CD4+ T cells from blood. The receptors shown here come from a young man with type 1 diabetes.

In this sample, this clone turned up a few times. The J gene is TRBJ2-7, the V gene TRBV30; D could derive from TRBD1 or TRBD2 (5 bases each). Per germline, CDR1 GTSNPN and CDR2 SVGIG (reference sequence). The V end lost 3 bases, the J end lost 7 bases, and 16 bases lay between the germline ends. CDR3 length equals 13 residues. The CDR3 sequence is CAWSVRGEREQYF. The CDR3, as DNA: TGTGCCTGGAGCGTACGAGGGGAGAGAGAGCAGTACTTC.

This chain joins TRBV27 and TRBJ1-1; perhaps TRBD1 as D (6 bases). Germline CDR1 and CDR2: MNHEY and SMNVEV (reference sequence). The V and J ends lost 3 bases and 1 base respectively, with 9 bases between them. The CDR3 loop spans 14 amino acids. Here the CDR3 DNA reads TGTGCCAGCAGTTTTCAGGGGCCGAACACTGAAGCTTTCTTT. This encodes CASSFQGPNTEAFF.

This rearrangement joins TRBV7-2 to TRBJ2-2; 9 bases map to TRBD1. Germline V lookup: CDR1 SGHTA, CDR2 FQGNSA. Losses at the gene ends were 4 bases for V and 3 bases for J; bases not matched to a gene: 3. The CDR3 sequence is 15 residues long. CDR3 in amino acids: CASSSGTGHTGELFF. DNA of the CDR3: TGTGCCAGCAGCTCCGGGACAGGGCACACCGGGGAGCTGTTTTTT.

The gene calls are TRBV5-6 and TRBJ2-5, with 7 bases fitting TRBD1. With V trimmed by 4 bases and J by 2 bases, 2 bases remained unmatched. This CDR3 comprises 13 residues. Germline CDR1 SGHDT, CDR2 YYEEEE. CDR3 nucleotide sequence: TGTGCCAGCAGCCAGGGACAGCAAGAGACCCAGTACTTC. This encodes CASSQGQQETQYF.

The table lists this clone with a few counts. The V gene is TRBV11-2, the J gene TRBJ1-4; a possible D gene is TRBD1 (5 bases). Trimming took 2 bases from V and 8 from J, leaving 18 bases between them. The CDR3 length is 16 residues. The germline V gene encodes CDR1 SGHAT and CDR2 FQNNGV. CDR3 sequence: CASSLPLEPWGEKLFF. For the CDR3, the DNA is TGTGCCAGCAGCTTACCCCTCGAGCCGTGGGGGGAAAAACTGTTTTTT.

Notes on this clone: The junction departs from germline at one end; a sequencing error may be responsible. The chain joins TRBV6-5 to TRBJ1-3; maybe TRBD1 (6 bases). CDR1 MNHEY and CDR2 SVGAGI come from the germline V gene. There are 11 residues in the CDR3. CDR3 sequence (DNA): TGTGCCAGCAGTTACGCAGGGGCCATTTATTTT. Protein sequence: CASSYAGAIYF.

V gene TRBV5-4 combines with J gene TRBJ1-1; possibly TRBD1 for D (5 bases). Germline V gene lookup returns CDR1 SGHNT and CDR2 YYREEE (reference sequence). The germline V and J ends were trimmed by 3 bases and 3 bases, with 9 bases remaining between them. The CDR3 sequence is 13 residues long. The CDR3 coding sequence is TGTGCCAGCAGCTCGGGGGACTACACTGAAGCTTTCTTT. Its translation: CASSSGDYTEAFF.

J is TRBJ1-1 and V is TRBV7-9; no firm D call. V lost 6 bases and J lost 5, with 16 bases in between. Germline loops: CDR1 SEHNR, CDR2 FQNEAQ (reference sequence). This CDR3 comprises 14 residues. The CDR3 nucleotides are TGTGCCAGCAGTCGGACCTCACCCCGGACTGAAGCTTTCTTT. Translated, it gives CASSRTSPRTEAFF.

This clone was recorded a few times. The gene calls are TRBV30 and TRBJ1-3; D not resolved. V lost 2 bases and J lost 0, with 8 bases in between. The CDR3 covers 14 residues. Germline V gene data show CDR1 as GTSNPN and CDR2 as SVGIG (reference sequence). CDR3: CAWSRPGSGNTIYF. The CDR3 region has the DNA TGTGCCTGGAGTCGTCCTGGCTCTGGAAACACCATATATTTT.

This clone occurred a few times. This rearrangement joins TRBV20-1 to TRBJ1-2, with D unclear. The CDR3 runs 10 residues. V was clipped by 1 base and J by 10 bases, with 7 bases between them. Germline V CDR1 and CDR2: DFQATT, SNEGSKA (reference sequence). CDR3 region: CSARGRYYTF. The CDR3 DNA sequence: TGCAGTGCTAGAGGCCGGTACTACACCTTC.

The V gene is TRBV4-1, the J gene TRBJ1-4, with 8 bases identical to TRBD1. Per the germline V gene, CDR1 is MGHRA and CDR2 is YSYEKL. The junction had 11 bases not matched to a gene; V was cut back by 4 bases and J by 7 bases. The CDR3 is 16 amino acids. As DNA, the CDR3 is TGCGCCAGCAGCCTAGGGGGTAGGACAGGGAGTGAAAAACTGTTTTTT. Protein sequence: CASSLGGRTGSEKLFF.

The rearrangement uses TRBV20-1 and TRBJ2-3, with TRBD1 matching over 7 bases. Germline values: CDR1 DFQATT, CDR2 SNEGSKA (reference sequence). The CDR3 runs to 11 residues. The J segment lost 10 bases and the V segment lost 3 bases, leaving 4 bases of the junction unmatched. CDR3 sequence reads: CSARAGQAQYF. CDR3 DNA: TGCAGTGCTAGGGCAGGACAGGCGCAGTATTTT.

The V gene is TRBV2, the J gene TRBJ1-1, with D uncertain. This CDR3 contains 14 residues. V was trimmed by 3 bases and J by 10 bases, leaving 18 bases between them. Germline values: CDR1 SNHLY, CDR2 FYNNEI. The CDR3 nucleotides are TGTGCCAGCAGTGAGATGTCACAAGGCCGCGGAGCTTTCTTT. Translating it yields CASSEMSQGRGAFF.

This clone was observed a few times. CDR3 region: CASSVGWTSGGNEQFF. In DNA, the CDR3 is TGTGCCAGCAGCGTAGGATGGACTAGCGGGGGAAATGAGCAGTTCTTC. V is TRBV9 and J is TRBJ2-1, with 13 bases lining up with TRBD2. Germline loops: CDR1 SGDLS, CDR2 YYNGEE. The junction had 4 bases not matched to a gene; V was cut back by 0 bases and J by 7 bases. The CDR3 spans 16 residues. The full variable domain, with the rest looked up from reference TRBV9 and TRBJ2-1, is DSGVTQTPKHLITATGQRVTLRCSPRSGDLSVYWYQQSLDQGLQFLIQYYNGEERAKGNILERFSAQQFPDLHSELNLSSLELGDSALYFCASSVGWTSGGNEQFFGPGTRLTVL.

The chain joins TRBV27 to TRBJ1-2; TRBD1 agrees at 11 bases. CDR3 length: 15 residues. V gave up 1 base and J gave up 6 bases; unmatched junction bases: 4. Per germline, CDR1 MNHEY and CDR2 SMNVEV (reference sequence). In nucleotides, the CDR3 is TGTGCCAGCAGTTTATGGGGGACAGGGGGTGATGGCTACACCTTC. Encoded protein: CASSLWGTGGDGYTF.

This clone has only a few counts. This chain connects TRBV4-1 to TRBJ2-7; TRBD1 or TRBD2 may be the D gene (5 bases each). Germline CDR1 MGHRA, CDR2 YSYEKL. There are 15 residues in the CDR3. V was clipped by 2 bases and J by 2 bases, with 13 bases between them. The CDR3 protein is CASSQTGTATYEQYF. The CDR3 DNA sequence: TGCGCCAGCAGCCAAACCGGGACGGCGACCTACGAGCAGTACTTC.

V gene TRBV30 combines with J gene TRBJ2-5; D may be TRBD1 (5 bases). V was clipped by 4 bases and J by 7 bases, with 13 bases between them. The CDR3 runs to 12 residues. Germline CDR1 and CDR2: GTSNPN and SVGIG (reference sequence). The CDR3 region is CAWTRETGTQYF. The CDR3 bases are TGTGCCTGGACCAGGGAAACGGGGACCCAGTACTTC. Full variable domain (missing parts from reference TRBV30 and TRBJ2-5): SQTIHQWPATLVQPVGSPLSLECTVEGTSNPNLYWYRQAAGRGLQLLFYSVGIGQISSEVPQNLSASRPQDRQFILSSKKLLLSDSGFYLCAWTRETGTQYFGPGTRLLVL.

This clone was counted between two and nine times. The gene calls are TRBV7-9 and TRBJ1-3; D is ambiguous. V was clipped by 10 bases and J by 0 bases, with 10 bases between them. Germline CDR1 SEHNR, CDR2 FQNEAQ (reference sequence). The CDR3 has 13 residues. CDR3 sequence (DNA): TGTGCCACGAGAAGTAGCTCTGGAAACACCATATATTTT. It codes for CATRSSSGNTIYF.

This clone was seen more than once but under ten times. The rearrangement uses TRBV23-1 and TRBJ1-5; D gene unclear. TRBV23-1 is classed as an ORF, of uncertain function. This CDR3 has 15 amino acids. Trimming pared 9 bases from V and 0 bases from J, leaving 15 bases between. The CDR3: CARPPGRYSNQPQHF. CDR3 DNA: TGCGCCAGGCCTCCCGGCCGTTATAGCAATCAGCCCCAGCATTTT.

The chain carries TRBV7-9 and TRBJ1-1; D unresolved. The germline V gene encodes CDR1 SEHNR and CDR2 FQNEAQ (reference sequence). This CDR3 is 14 amino acids long. The ends were cut back, 7 bases at V and 2 bases at J, with 14 bases in the middle. Written as DNA, the CDR3 is TGTGCCAGCACCGCCGGCGGTTATAACACTGAAGCTTTCTTT. Translating it yields CASTAGGYNTEAFF. The full variable domain, completed using reference TRBV7-9 and TRBJ1-1, is DTGVSQNPRHKITKRGQNVTFRCDPISEHNRLYWYRQTLGQGPEFLTYFQNEAQLEKSRLLSDRFSAERPKGSFSTLEIQRTEQGDSAMYLCASTAGGYNTEAFFGQGTRLTVV.

This clone was seen a few times. V and J are TRBV28 and TRBJ2-5; 11 positions agree with TRBD2. Germline V gene sequence: CDR1 MDHEN, CDR2 SYDVKM. This CDR3 is 17 amino acids long. Trimming at V came to 4 bases and at J to 1 base, leaving 8 bases not matched to a gene. DNA for the CDR3: TGTGCCAGCAGTTCTCACTCTAGCGGGGGGTCCCAAGAGACCCAGTACTTC. Amino acid sequence: CASSSHSSGGSQETQYF.

The chain employs TRBV29-1 and TRBJ1-1; TRBD1 matches 7 bases. This CDR3 is built from 12 residues. Unmatched junction bases numbered 3, after V lost 4 bases and J lost 4 bases. Germline lookup yields CDR1 SQVTM and CDR2 ANQGSEA. CDR3 amino acids: CSVVEGATEAFF. CDR3 bases: TGCAGCGTTGTCGAGGGGGCCACTGAAGCTTTCTTT.

This clone was picked up a small number of times. The genes are TRBV5-1 and TRBJ2-1; D perhaps matches TRBD1 (7 bases). The V end lost 9 bases, the J end lost 12 bases, and 22 bases lay between the germline ends. The CDR3 runs to 13 residues. The germline CDR1 and CDR2 sequences are SGHRS and YFSETQ. The CDR3 region has the DNA TGCGCCACCTCTTACGGGGAGGACAGGAGGCAGTTCTTC. This translates into CATSYGEDRRQFF.

V is TRBV7-2 and J is TRBJ1-5, with D perhaps matching TRBD1 (5 bases). This CDR3 spans 15 amino acids. CDR1 is SGHTA and CDR2 is FQGNSA in the germline V gene. V was pared by 7 bases and J by 4 bases, with 17 bases between. CDR3 DNA: TGTGCCAGCACCTCCGGGGCCAATCGAAATCAGCCCCAGCATTTT. This gives the protein CASTSGANRNQPQHF.

The chain couples TRBV5-1 to TRBJ1-1; TRBD1 matches 8 bases. Germline loops: CDR1 SGHRS, CDR2 YFSETQ. CDR3 length equals 14 residues. Losses at the gene ends were 4 bases for V and 4 bases for J; bases not matched to a gene: 6. The CDR3 DNA sequence: TGCGCCAGCAGCCTCCGACAGGGGACCACTGAAGCTTTCTTT. Amino acids: CASSLRQGTTEAFF.

There are a few counts of this clone. This specimen includes other DNA sequences encoding the same CDR3. The chain recombines TRBV7-2 with TRBJ2-3; TRBD2 matches 11 bases. J lost 5 bases, V lost 1 base, and 2 bases had no gene match. The CDR3 is made up of 15 amino acids. From germline, CDR1 is SGHTA and CDR2 FQGNSA. The CDR3 DNA follows: TGTGCCAGCAGCTTAGGGCTAGCGGGGGGAGATACGCAGTATTTT. Protein: CASSLGLAGGDTQYF.

There are a few counts of this clone. The rearrangement links TRBV4-1 to TRBJ2-3; D is unresolved. CDR1 MGHRA and CDR2 YSYEKL come from the germline V gene. V was cut by 2 bases and J by 3 bases, with 15 bases left in between. The CDR3 has 16 amino acids. CDR3 residues: CASSQYRAEVTDTQYF. In DNA, the CDR3 is TGCGCCAGCAGCCAATATAGGGCTGAGGTAACAGATACGCAGTATTTT.

This chain joins TRBV2 and TRBJ2-1, with TRBD1 matching 9 bases. From germline, CDR1 is SNHLY and CDR2 FYNNEI. This CDR3 has 15 amino acids. V trimming: 1 base; J trimming: 4 bases; junction bases outside the gene matches: 2. The CDR3 spells CASSEGGTGYNEQFF. The CDR3 DNA follows: TGTGCCAGCAGTGAAGGGGGGACAGGGTACAATGAGCAGTTCTTC.

The V call is TRBV28, the J call TRBJ2-5; TRBD1 matches at 7 bases. This CDR3 has 16 residues. Losses at the gene ends were 9 bases for V and 5 bases for J; bases not matched to a gene: 18. Germline V gives CDR1 MDHEN, CDR2 SYDVKM. CDR3 sequence reads: CASDRASDPSAETQYF. The CDR3 bases are TGTGCCAGTGACAGGGCATCGGATCCCTCAGCGGAGACCCAGTACTTC.